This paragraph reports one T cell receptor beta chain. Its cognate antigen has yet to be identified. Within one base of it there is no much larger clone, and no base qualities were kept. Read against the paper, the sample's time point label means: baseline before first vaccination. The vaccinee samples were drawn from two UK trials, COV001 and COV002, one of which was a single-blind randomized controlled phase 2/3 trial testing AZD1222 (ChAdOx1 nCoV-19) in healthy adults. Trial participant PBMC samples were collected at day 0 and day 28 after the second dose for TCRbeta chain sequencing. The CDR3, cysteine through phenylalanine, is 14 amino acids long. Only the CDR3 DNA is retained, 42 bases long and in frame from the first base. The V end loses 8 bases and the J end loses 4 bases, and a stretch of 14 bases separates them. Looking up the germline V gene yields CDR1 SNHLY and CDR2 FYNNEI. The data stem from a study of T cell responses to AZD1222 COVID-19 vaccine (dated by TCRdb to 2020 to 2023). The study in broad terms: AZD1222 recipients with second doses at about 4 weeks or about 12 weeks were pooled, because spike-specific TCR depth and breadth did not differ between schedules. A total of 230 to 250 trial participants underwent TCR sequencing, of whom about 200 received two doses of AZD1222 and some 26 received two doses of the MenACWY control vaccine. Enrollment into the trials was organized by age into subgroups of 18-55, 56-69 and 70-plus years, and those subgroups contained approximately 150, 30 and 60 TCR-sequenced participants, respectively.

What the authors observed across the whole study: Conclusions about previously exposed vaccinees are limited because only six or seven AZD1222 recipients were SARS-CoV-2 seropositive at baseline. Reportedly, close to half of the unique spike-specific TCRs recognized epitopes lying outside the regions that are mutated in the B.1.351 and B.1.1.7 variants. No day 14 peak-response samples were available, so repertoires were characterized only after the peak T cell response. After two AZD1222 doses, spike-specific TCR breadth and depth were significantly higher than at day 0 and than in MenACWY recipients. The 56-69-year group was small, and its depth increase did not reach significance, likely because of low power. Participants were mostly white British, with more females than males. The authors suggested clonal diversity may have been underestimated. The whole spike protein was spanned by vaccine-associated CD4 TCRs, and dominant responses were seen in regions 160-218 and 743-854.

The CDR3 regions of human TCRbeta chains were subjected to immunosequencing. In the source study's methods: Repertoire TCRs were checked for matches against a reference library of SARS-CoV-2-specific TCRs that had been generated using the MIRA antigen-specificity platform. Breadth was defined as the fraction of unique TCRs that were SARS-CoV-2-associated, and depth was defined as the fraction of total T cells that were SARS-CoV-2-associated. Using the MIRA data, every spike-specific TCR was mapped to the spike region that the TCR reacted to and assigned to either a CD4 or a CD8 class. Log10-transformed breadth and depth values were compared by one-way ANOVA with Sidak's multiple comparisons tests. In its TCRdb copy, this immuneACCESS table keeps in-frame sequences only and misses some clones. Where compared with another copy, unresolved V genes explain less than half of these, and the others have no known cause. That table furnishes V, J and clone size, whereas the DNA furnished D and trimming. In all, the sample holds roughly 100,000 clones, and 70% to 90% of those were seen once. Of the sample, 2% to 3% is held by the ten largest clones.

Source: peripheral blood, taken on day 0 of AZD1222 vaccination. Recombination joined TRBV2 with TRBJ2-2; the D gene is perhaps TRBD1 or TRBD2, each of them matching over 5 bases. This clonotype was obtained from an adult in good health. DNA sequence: TGTGCCAGCTCCGGGGCCTGGGTCACCGGGGAGCTGTTTTTT. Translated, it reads CASSGAWVTGELFF.